This TCR beta chain is from a study of neurological immune-mediated disorders. In this sample, this clonotype turned up a few times. The target antigen is unknown. The cDNA was generated by 5'RACE with 10-nucleotide random UMIs. MiXCR, applied by TCRdb to the 5' RACE reads, yields one record per CDR3 protein. This repertoire shows tens of thousands of distinct CDR3 sequences, approximately 5% found once; its top ten account for about 2.4%. Study outcomes and limitations: Whereas HTLV-1-associated myelopathy showed the most TCR clonal expansion, multiple sclerosis showed the least, with levels below those of healthy controls.

Sequencing input: PBMCs. This TCR was recovered from a woman in her thirties with multiple sclerosis.

In DNA form, the CDR3 reads TGCGCCAGCAGCTTCGTCCTAGCCCACAATGAGCAGTTCTTC. Its translation is CASSFVLAHNEQFF. The chain couples TRBV5-1 to TRBJ2-1; D possibly corresponds to TRBD2 (5 bases). This CDR3 spans 14 amino acids. V gave up 2 bases and J gave up 5 bases, with 11 bases separating them. CDR1 and CDR2 from the germline V gene are SGHRS and YFSETQ.